This is a list of T cell receptor beta chains from one sample in a study of early T cells in non-severe SARS-CoV-2 infection. TCRdb reprocessed the 5' RACE reads via MiXCR and lists one record per CDR3 protein. The sample includes about 52,000 distinct CDR3 sequences, 8% of them seen just once. Sequenced: whole blood. Receptors were obtained from an adult who was a healthcare worker with PCR-confirmed SARS-CoV-2 infection or an uninfected control (not recorded which). Both conserved end residues are part of each CDR3. A D gene is named only where the DNA matches it firmly. Clone size is shown for a subset of rows, as once, few, many or a class of expanded clone.

cdr3_aa cdr3_nt j_call clone_size v_call d_call
CASRQTGTSTEQFF TGTGCCAGCCGACAAACCGGGACTAGTACTGAGCAGTTCTTC TRBJ2-1 few TRBV2 TRBD2
CASSLDSYYGYTF TGTGCCAGCAGCTTGGACAGCTACTATGGCTACACCTTC TRBJ1-2 many TRBV7-9 NA
CASSIIGGPLSYEQYF TGTGCCAGTAGTATTATCGGGGGCCCTCTCTCCTACGAGCAGTACTTC TRBJ2-7 few TRBV19 NA
CASSIRGLDYGYTF TGTGCCAGTAGTATCAGGGGTCTCGACTATGGCTACACCTTC TRBJ1-2 NA TRBV19 NA
CASSSREGQPQHF TGTGCCAGCAGCTCCAGGGAAGGGCAGCCCCAGCATTTT TRBJ1-5 many TRBV7-8 NA
CASSLEEGNTGELFF TGTGCCAGCAGCTTAGAAGAGGGGAACACCGGGGAGCTGTTTTTT TRBJ2-2 NA TRBV7-2 NA
CSGEDRAKNIQYF TGCAGCGGGGAGGACAGGGCCAAAAACATTCAGTACTTC TRBJ2-4 NA TRBV29-1 NA
CSARDLAGTSGYEQYF TGCAGTGCTAGAGATCTTGCCGGGACTAGCGGGTACGAGCAGTACTTC TRBJ2-7 many TRBV20-1 TRBD2
CASSPRTSGQWDEQFF TGTGCCAGCAGCCCACGGACTAGCGGGCAGTGGGATGAGCAGTTCTTC TRBJ2-1 many TRBV7-8 TRBD2
CASSPRTSGRARHNEQFF TGTGCCAGCAGCCCGCGGACTAGCGGGAGGGCCCGGCACAATGAGCAGTTCTTC TRBJ2-1 NA TRBV12-3/TRBV12-4 TRBD2
CASSDPGAYEQYF TGTGCCAGCAGTGACCCGGGAGCCTACGAGCAGTACTTC TRBJ2-7 few TRBV28 NA
CASSLNVGQPQHF TGTGCCAGCAGCTTAAACGTGGGACAGCCCCAGCATTTT TRBJ1-5 NA TRBV7-3 NA
CASSPTPSEFSGYTF TGTGCCAGCAGTCCTACCCCATCAGAATTTTCCGGCTACACCTTC TRBJ1-2 many TRBV6-6 NA
CASRPAQGFGGGEQYF TGTGCCAGCAGGCCTGCCCAGGGCTTCGGGGGAGGCGAGCAGTACTTC TRBJ2-7 NA TRBV7-6 NA
CASSRETSGMYEQYF TGTGCCAGCAGCCGAGAGACTAGCGGGATGTACGAGCAGTACTTC TRBJ2-7 few TRBV6-6 TRBD2
CASSLELGLLGEKLFF TGTGCCAGCAGCTTAGAACTTGGCCTCTTGGGGGAAAAACTGTTTTTT TRBJ1-4 few TRBV7-9 NA
CASSTTGTALYEQYF TGTGCCAGCAGTACAACCGGGACAGCGCTTTACGAGCAGTACTTC TRBJ2-7 many TRBV6-2/TRBV6-3 TRBD1
CASSQDIGGATEAFF TGTGCCAGCAGCCAAGATATAGGGGGAGCCACTGAAGCTTTCTTT TRBJ1-1 many TRBV4-2 NA
CASSPGAQYDEQYF TGTGCCAGCAGCCCCGGGGCCCAATACGACGAGCAGTACTTC TRBJ2-7 few TRBV2 NA
CSARDLDSFSYEQYF TGCAGTGCTAGAGATCTGGACAGTTTTTCCTACGAGCAGTACTTC TRBJ2-7 many TRBV20-1 NA
CASSVDTDTQYF TGTGCCAGCAGCGTTGACACAGATACGCAGTATTTT TRBJ2-3 NA TRBV7-8 NA
CAWSAEGQFF TGTGCCTGGAGTGCGGAGGGCCAGTTCTTC TRBJ2-1 NA TRBV30 NA
CASSLQGWSGYTF TGTGCCAGCAGCCTACAGGGGTGGTCTGGCTACACCTTC TRBJ1-2 few TRBV6-1 TRBD1
CASTLSRSGTGGGQPQHF TGTGCCAGCACCTTATCCCGGTCCGGGACAGGGGGCGGGCAGCCCCAGCATTTT TRBJ1-5 few TRBV12-3/TRBV12-4 TRBD1
CASSPHRVANTEAFF TGTGCCAGCAGTCCTCACAGGGTTGCAAACACTGAAGCTTTCTTT TRBJ1-1 few TRBV12-3/TRBV12-4 NA
CASSDMGRGGTGELFF TGTGCCAGCAGCGATATGGGCAGGGGAGGAACCGGGGAGCTGTTTTTT TRBJ2-2 many TRBV28 NA
CASQEGENTEAFF TGCGCCAGCCAGGAGGGGGAGAACACTGAAGCTTTCTTT TRBJ1-1 few TRBV5-1 NA
CASTPWGGTGRYEQYF TGTGCCAGCACCCCTTGGGGGGGGACCGGCCGCTACGAGCAGTACTTC TRBJ2-7 many TRBV2 TRBD2
CASSPSSRLAKNIQYF TGTGCCAGCAGCCCCTCTAGTCGACTAGCCAAAAACATTCAGTACTTC TRBJ2-4 many TRBV7-2 NA
CASSPGAGTEAFF TGTGCCAGCAGCCCGGGAGCGGGCACTGAAGCTTTCTTT TRBJ1-1 NA TRBV7-9 NA
CASSDKGTIEETQYF TGTGCCAGCAGTGACAAAGGGACCATAGAAGAGACCCAGTACTTC TRBJ2-5 NA TRBV2 NA
CASSLEIRGETQYF TGTGCCAGCAGCTTAGAAATCAGGGGAGAGACCCAGTACTTC TRBJ2-5 few TRBV11-2 NA
CASRTDRDEQFF TGCGCCAGCAGGACGGACAGGGATGAGCAGTTCTTC TRBJ2-1 few TRBV5-1 TRBD1
CASSVHAGQENTEAFF TGTGCCAGCAGCGTCCATGCAGGGCAGGAGAACACTGAAGCTTTCTTT TRBJ1-1 many TRBV9 NA
CASSLAGELFF TGTGCCAGCAGCTTGGCCGGGGAGCTGTTTTTT TRBJ2-2 many TRBV7-9 NA